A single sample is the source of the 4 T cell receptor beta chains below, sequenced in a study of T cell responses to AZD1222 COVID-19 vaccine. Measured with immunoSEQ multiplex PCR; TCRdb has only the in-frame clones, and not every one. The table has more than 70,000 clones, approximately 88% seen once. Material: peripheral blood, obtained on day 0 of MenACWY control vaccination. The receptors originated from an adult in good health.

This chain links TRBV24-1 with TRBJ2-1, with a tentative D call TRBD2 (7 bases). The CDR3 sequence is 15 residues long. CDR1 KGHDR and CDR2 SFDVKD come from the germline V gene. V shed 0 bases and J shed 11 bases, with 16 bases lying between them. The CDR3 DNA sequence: TGTGCCACCAGTGATTTGGGGGGGGCTCATGGGAAGCAGTTCTTC. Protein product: CATSDLGGAHGKQFF.

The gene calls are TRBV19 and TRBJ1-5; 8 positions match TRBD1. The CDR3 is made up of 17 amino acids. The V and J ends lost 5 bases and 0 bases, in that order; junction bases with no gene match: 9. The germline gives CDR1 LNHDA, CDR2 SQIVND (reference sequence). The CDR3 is CASSLQQGGNSNQPQHF. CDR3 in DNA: TGTGCCAGTAGTCTTCAACAGGGGGGGAATAGCAATCAGCCCCAGCATTTT.

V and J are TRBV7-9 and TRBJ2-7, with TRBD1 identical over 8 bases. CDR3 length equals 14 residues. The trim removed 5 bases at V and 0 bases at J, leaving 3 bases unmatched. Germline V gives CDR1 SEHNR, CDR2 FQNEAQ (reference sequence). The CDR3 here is CASSPGTGSYEQYF. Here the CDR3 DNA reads TGTGCCAGCAGCCCCGGGACAGGCTCCTACGAGCAGTACTTC.

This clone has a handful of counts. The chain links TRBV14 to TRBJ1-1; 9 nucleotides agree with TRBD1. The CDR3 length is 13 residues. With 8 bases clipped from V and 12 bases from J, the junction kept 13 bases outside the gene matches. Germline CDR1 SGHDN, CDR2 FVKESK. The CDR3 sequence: CASAGDRDRFPFF. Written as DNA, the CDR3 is TGTGCCAGCGCGGGGGACAGGGACCGTTTCCCTTTCTTT.